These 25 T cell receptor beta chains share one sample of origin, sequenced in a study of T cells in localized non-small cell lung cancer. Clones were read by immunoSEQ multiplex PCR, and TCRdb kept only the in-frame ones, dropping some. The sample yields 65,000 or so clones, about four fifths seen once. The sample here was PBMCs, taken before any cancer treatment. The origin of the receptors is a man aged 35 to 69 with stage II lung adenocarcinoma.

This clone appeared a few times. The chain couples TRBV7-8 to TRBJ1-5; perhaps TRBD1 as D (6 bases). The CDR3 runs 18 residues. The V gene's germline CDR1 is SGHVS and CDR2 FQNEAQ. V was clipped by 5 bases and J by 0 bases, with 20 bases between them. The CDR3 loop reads CASSQARQVDFSNQPQHF. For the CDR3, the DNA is TGTGCCAGCAGCCAAGCCAGACAGGTCGATTTTAGCAATCAGCCCCAGCATTTT. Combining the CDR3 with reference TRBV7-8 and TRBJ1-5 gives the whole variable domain GAGVSQSPRYKVAKRGQDVALRCDPISGHVSLFWYQQALGQGPEFLTYFQNEAQLDKSGLPSDRFFAERPEGSVSTLKIQRTQQEDSAVYLCASSQARQVDFSNQPQHFGDGTRLSIL.

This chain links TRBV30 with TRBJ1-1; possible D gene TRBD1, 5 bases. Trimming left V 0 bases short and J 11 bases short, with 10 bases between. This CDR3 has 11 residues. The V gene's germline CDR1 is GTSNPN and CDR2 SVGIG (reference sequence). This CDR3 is CAWSVKGWAFF. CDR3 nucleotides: TGTGCCTGGAGTGTGAAGGGGTGGGCTTTCTTT.

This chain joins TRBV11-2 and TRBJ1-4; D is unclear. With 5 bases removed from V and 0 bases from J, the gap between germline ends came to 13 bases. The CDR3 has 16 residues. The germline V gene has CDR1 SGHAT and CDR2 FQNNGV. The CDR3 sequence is CASSLLSLATNEKLFF. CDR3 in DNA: TGTGCCAGCAGCCTACTCTCCCTTGCAACTAATGAAAAACTGTTTTTT.

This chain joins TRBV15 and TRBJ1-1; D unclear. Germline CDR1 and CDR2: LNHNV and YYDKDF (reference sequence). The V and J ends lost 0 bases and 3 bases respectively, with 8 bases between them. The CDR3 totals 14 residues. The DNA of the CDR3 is TGTGCCACCAGCAGAGATAGTACAGACACTGAAGCTTTCTTT. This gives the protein CATSRDSTDTEAFF.

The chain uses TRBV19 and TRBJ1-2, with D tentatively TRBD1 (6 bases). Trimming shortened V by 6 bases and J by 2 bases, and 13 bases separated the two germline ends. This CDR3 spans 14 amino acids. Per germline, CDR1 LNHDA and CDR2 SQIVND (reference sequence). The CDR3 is CASSPDSTNYGYTF. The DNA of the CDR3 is TGTGCCAGTAGCCCGGACAGTACGAACTATGGCTACACCTTC.

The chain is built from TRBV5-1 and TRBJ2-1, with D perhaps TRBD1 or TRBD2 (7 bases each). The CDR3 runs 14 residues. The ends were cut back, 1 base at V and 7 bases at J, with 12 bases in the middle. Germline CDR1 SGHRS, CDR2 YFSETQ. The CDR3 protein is CASSLQQGGNEQFF. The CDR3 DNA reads TGCGCCAGCAGCTTGCAGCAGGGGGGGAATGAGCAGTTCTTC.

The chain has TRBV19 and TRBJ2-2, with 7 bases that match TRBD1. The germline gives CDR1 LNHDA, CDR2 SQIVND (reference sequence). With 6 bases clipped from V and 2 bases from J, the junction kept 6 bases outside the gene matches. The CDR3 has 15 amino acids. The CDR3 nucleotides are TGTGCCAGTAGACCGGGACAGAGAAACACCGGGGAGCTGTTTTTT. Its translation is CASRPGQRNTGELFF. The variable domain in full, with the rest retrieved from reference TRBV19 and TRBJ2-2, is DGGITQSPKYLFRKEGQNVTLSCEQNLNHDAMYWYRQDPGQGLRLIYYSQIVNDFQKGDIAEGYSVSREKKESFPLTVTSAQKNPTAFYLCASRPGQRNTGELFFGEGSRLTVL.

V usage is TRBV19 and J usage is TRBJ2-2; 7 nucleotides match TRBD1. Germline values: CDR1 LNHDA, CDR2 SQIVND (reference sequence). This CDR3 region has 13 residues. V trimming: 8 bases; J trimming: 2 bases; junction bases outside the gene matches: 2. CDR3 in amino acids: CASGTANTGELFF. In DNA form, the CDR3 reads TGTGCCAGTGGGACAGCCAACACCGGGGAGCTGTTTTTT.

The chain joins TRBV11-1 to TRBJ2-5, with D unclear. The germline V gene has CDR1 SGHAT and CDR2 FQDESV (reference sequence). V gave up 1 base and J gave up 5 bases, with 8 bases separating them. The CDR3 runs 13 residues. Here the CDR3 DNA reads TGTGCCAGCAGCTTAGTTCGGCGGGAGACCCAGTACTTC. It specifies CASSLVRRETQYF.

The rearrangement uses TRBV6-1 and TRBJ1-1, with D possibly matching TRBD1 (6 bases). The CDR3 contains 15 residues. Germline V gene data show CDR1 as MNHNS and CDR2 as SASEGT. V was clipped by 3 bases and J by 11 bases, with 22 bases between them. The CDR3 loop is CASSDSPGAVRVAFF. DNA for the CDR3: TGTGCCAGCAGTGATAGTCCAGGGGCGGTAAGGGTGGCTTTCTTT.

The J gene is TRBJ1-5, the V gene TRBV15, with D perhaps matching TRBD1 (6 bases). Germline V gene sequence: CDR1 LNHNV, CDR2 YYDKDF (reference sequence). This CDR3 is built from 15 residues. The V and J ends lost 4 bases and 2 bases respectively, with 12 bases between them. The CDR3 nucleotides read TGTGCCACCAGCATAAGGGGGATCGGCAATCAGCCCCAGCATTTT. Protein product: CATSIRGIGNQPQHF.

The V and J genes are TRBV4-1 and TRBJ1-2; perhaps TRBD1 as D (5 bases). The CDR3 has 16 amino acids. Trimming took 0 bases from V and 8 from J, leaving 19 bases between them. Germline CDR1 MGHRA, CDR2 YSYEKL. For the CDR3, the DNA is TGCGCCAGCAGCCAAGAAGGTTTTTCATCGGGGCAAGGCTACACCTTC. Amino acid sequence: CASSQEGFSSGQGYTF.

The CDR3: CASSPRAPGGSYNEQFF. CDR3 in DNA: TGTGCCAGCTCACCAAGAGCCCCTGGAGGCTCCTACAATGAGCAGTTCTTC. The chain employs TRBV18 and TRBJ2-1; D is possibly TRBD2 (5 bases). Trimming removed 2 bases from V and 0 bases from J, with 14 bases in between. The CDR3 has 17 residues. CDR1 is KGHSH and CDR2 is LQKENI in the germline V gene.

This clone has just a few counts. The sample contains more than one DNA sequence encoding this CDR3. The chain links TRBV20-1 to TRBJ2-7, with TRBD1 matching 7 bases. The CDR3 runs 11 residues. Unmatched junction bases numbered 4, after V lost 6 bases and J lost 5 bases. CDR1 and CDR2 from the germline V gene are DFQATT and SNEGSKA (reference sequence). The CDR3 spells CSAGQVDEQYF. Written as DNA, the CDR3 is TGCAGTGCCGGACAGGTCGACGAGCAGTACTTC.

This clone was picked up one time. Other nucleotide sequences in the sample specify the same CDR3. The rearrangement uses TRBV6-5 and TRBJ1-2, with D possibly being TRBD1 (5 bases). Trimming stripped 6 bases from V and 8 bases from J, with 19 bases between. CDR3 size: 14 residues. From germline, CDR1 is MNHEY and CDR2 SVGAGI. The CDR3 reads CASSLTYFGDGYTF. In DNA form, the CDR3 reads TGTGCCAGCAGCCTCACGTACTTCGGGGACGGCTACACCTTC.

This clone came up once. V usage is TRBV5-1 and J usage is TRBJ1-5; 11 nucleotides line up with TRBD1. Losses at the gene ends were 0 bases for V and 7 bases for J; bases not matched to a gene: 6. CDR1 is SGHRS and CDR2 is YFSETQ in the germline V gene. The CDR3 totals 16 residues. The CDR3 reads CASSLGTGGAKQPQHF. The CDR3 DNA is TGCGCCAGCAGCTTGGGGACAGGGGGCGCGAAGCAGCCCCAGCATTTT.

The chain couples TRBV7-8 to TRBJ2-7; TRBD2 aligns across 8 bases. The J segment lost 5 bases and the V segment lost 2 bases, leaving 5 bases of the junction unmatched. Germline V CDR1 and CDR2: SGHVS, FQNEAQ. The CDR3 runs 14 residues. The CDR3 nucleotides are TGTGCCAGCAGCTTACCGGGACTAGTGAACGAGCAGTACTTC. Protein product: CASSLPGLVNEQYF.

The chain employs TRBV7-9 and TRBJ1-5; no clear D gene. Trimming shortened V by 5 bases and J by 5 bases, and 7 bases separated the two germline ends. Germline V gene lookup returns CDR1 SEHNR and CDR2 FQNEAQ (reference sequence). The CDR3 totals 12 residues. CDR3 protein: CASSPDDQPQHF. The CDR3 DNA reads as TGTGCCAGCAGCCCCGACGATCAGCCCCAGCATTTT. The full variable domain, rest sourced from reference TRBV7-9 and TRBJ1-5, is DTGVSQNPRHKITKRGQNVTFRCDPISEHNRLYWYRQTLGQGPEFLTYFQNEAQLEKSRLLSDRFSAERPKGSFSTLEIQRTEQGDSAMYLCASSPDDQPQHFGDGTRLSIL.

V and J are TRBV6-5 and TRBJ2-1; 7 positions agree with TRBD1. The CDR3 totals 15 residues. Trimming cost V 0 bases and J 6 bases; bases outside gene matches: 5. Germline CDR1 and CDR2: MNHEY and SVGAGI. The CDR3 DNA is TGTGCCAGCAGTTACTCGATTACAGGGGCCAATGAGCAGTTCTTC. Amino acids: CASSYSITGANEQFF.

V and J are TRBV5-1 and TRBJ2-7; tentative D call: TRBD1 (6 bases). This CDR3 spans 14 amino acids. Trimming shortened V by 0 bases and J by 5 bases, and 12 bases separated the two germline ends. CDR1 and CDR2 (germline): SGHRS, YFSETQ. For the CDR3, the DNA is TGCGCCAGCAGCTTGGCCCAGGGGCTCGACGAGCAGTACTTC. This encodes CASSLAQGLDEQYF.

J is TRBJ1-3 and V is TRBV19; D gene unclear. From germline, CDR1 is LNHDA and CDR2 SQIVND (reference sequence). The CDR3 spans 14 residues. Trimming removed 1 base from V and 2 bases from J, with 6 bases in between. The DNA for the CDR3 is TGTGCCAGTAGTATAGGGGCGACTGGAAACACCATATATTTT. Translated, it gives CASSIGATGNTIYF.

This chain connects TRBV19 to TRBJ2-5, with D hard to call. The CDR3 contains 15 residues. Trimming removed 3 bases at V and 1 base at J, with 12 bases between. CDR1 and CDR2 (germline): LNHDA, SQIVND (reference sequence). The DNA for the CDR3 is TGTGCCAGTAGTATTGGATCTAGACTCCAAGAGACCCAGTACTTC. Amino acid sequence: CASSIGSRLQETQYF.

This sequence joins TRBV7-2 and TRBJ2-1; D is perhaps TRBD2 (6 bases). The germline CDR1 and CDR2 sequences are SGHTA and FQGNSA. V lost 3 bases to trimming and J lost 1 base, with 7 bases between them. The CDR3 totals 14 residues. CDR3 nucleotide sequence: TGTGCCAGCAGCTTCAGCGGGTCCTACAATGAGCAGTTCTTC. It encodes CASSFSGSYNEQFF.

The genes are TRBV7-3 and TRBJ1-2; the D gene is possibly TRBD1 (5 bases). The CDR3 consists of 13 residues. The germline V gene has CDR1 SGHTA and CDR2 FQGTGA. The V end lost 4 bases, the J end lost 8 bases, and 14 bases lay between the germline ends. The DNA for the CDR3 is TGTGCCAGCAGCTCGGGACCGGGCTCCGGCTACACCTTC. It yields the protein CASSSGPGSGYTF.

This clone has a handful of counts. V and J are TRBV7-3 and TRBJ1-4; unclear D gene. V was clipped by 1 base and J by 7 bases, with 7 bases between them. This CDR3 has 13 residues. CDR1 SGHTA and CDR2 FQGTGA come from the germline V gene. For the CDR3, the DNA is TGTGCCAGCAGCTTAATGGAGGGTGAAAAACTGTTTTTT. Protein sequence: CASSLMEGEKLFF. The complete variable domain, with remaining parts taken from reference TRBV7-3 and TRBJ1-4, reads GAGVSQTPSNKVTEKGKYVELRCDPISGHTALYWYRQSLGQGPEFLIYFQGTGAADDSGLPNDRFFAVRPEGSVSTLKIQRTERGDSAVYLCASSLMEGEKLFFGSGTQLSVL.